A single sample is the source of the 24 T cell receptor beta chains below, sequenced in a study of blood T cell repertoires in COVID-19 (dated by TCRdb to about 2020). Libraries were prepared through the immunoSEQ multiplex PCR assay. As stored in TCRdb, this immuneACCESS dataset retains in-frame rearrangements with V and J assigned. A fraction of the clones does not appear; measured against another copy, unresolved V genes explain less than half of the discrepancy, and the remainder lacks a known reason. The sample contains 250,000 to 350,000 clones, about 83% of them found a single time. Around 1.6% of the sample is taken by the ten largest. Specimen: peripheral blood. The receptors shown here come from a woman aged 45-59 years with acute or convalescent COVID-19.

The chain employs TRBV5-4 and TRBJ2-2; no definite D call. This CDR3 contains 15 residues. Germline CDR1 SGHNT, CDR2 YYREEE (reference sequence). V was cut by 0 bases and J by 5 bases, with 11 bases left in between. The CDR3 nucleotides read TGTGCCAGCAGCTTGGGCGGTGGTCCGACCGGGGAGCTGTTTTTT. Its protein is CASSLGGGPTGELFF.

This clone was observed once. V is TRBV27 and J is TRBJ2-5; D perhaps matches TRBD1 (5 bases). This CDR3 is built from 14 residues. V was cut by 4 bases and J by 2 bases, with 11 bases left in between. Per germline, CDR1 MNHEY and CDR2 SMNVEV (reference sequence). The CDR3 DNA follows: TGTGCCAGCAGTTCAGGGCAGCCTCAAGAGACCCAGTACTTC. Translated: CASSSGQPQETQYF.

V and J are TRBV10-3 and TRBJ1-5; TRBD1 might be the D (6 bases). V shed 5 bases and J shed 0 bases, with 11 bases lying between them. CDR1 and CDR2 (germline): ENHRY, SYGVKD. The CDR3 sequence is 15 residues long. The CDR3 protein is CAISSGTLSNQPQHF. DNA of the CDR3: TGTGCCATCAGTTCCGGGACACTTAGCAATCAGCCCCAGCATTTT.

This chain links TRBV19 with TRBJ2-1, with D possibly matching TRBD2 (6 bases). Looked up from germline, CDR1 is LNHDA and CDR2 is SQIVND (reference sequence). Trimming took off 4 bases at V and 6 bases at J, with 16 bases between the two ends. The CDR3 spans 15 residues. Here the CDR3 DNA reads TGTGCCAGTAGTACTAGCGCCACGGCCCCCAATGAGCAGTTCTTC. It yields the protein CASSTSATAPNEQFF. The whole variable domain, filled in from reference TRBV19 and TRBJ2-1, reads DGGITQSPKYLFRKEGQNVTLSCEQNLNHDAMYWYRQDPGQGLRLIYYSQIVNDFQKGDIAEGYSVSREKKESFPLTVTSAQKNPTAFYLCASSTSATAPNEQFFGPGTRLTVL.

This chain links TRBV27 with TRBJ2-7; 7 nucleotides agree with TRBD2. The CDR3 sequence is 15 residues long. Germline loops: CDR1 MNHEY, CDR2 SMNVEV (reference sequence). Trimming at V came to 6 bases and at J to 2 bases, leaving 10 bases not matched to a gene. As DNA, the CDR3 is TGTGCCAGCAGGGTCAGCGGGACCGCCCCCTACGAGCAGTACTTC. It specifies CASRVSGTAPYEQYF.

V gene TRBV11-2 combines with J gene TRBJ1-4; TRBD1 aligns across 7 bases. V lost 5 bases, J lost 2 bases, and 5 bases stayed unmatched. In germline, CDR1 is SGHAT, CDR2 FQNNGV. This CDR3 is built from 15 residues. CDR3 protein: CASSPDRATNEKLFF. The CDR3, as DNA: TGTGCCAGCAGCCCCGACAGGGCGACTAATGAAAAACTGTTTTTT.

The CDR3 DNA follows: TGTGCCAGCAAGGGAGCGGCAGGGGGTGAGCAGTTCTTC. Its protein product is CASKGAAGGEQFF. The chain employs TRBV27 and TRBJ2-1; TRBD1 agrees at 7 bases. V lost 7 bases, J lost 9 bases, and 9 bases stayed unmatched. Germline V gene lookup returns CDR1 MNHEY and CDR2 SMNVEV (reference sequence). The CDR3 spans 13 residues.

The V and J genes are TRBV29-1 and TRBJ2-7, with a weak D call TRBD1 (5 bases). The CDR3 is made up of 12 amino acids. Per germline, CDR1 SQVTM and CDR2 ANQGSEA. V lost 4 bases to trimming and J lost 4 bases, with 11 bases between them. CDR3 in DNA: TGCAGCGTTGGAGGACAAACTTACGAGCAGTACTTC. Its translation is CSVGGQTYEQYF.

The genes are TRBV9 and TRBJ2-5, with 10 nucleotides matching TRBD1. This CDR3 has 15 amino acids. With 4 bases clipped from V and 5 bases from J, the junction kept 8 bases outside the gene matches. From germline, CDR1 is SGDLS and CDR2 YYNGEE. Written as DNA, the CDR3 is TGTGCCAGCAGCTCATGGGACAGGGGAGCGGAGACCCAGTACTTC. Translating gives CASSSWDRGAETQYF.

The CDR3 sequence is CASSLSDRTKNEKLFF. CDR3 nucleotide sequence: TGTGCCAGCAGCTTATCTGACAGGACAAAAAATGAAAAACTGTTTTTT. The V gene is TRBV7-9, the J gene TRBJ1-4; perhaps TRBD1 as D (6 bases). The CDR3 runs 16 residues. In germline, CDR1 is SEHNR, CDR2 FQNEAQ (reference sequence). Trimming pared 2 bases from V and 5 bases from J, leaving 15 bases between.

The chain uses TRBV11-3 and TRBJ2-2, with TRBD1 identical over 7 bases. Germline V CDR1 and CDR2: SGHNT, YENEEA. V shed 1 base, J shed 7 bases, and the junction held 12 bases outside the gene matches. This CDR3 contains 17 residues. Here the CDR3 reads CASSLGRDSDFGGELFF. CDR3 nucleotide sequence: TGTGCCAGCAGCTTAGGCCGGGACAGCGATTTCGGCGGGGAGCTGTTTTTT.

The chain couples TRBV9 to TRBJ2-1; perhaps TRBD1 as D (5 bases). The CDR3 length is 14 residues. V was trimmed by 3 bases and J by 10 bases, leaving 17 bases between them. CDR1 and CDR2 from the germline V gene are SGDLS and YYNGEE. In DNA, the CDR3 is TGTGCCAGCAGCGAATGGACACGTTCAGGGGAGCAGTTCTTC. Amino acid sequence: CASSEWTRSGEQFF.

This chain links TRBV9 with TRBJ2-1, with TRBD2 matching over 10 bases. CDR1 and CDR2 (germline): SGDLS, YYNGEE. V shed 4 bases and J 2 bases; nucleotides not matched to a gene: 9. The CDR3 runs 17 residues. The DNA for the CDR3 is TGTGCCAGCAGCCTCACCATAGCGGGAGGCCCCTACAATGAGCAGTTCTTC. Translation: CASSLTIAGGPYNEQFF.

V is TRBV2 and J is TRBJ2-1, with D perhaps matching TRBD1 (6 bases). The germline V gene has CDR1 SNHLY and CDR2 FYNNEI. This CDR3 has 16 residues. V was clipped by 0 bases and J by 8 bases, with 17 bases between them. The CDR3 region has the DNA TGTGCCAGCAGTGAAGCGAGGACAGCTTGGCCGCATGAGCAGTTCTTC. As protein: CASSEARTAWPHEQFF.

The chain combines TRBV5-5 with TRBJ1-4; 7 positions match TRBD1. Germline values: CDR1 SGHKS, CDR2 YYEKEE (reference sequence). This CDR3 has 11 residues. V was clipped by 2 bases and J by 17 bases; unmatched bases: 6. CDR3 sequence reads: CASSFKGTAFF. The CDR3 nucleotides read TGTGCCAGCAGCTTTAAAGGGACAGCTTTTTTT.

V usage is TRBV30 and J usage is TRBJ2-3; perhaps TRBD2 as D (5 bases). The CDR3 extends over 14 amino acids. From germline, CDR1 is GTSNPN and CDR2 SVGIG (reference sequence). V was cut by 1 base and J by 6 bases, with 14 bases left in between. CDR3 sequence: CAWSGLALADTQYF. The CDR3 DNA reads TGTGCCTGGAGTGGTCTAGCACTGGCGGATACGCAGTATTTT.

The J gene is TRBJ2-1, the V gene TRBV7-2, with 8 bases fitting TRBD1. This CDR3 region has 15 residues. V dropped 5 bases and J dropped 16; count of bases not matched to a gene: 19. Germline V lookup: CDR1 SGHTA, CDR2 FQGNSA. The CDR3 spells CASSQDGQGSTANFF. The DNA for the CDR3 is TGTGCCAGCAGCCAAGACGGACAGGGATCGACGGCCAATTTCTTC.

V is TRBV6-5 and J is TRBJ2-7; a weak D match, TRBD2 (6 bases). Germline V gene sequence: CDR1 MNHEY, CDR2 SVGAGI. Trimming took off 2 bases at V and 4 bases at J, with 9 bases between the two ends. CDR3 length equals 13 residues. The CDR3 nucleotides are TGTGCCAGCAGTTACCGGGGGAAATACGAGCAGTACTTC. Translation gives CASSYRGKYEQYF.

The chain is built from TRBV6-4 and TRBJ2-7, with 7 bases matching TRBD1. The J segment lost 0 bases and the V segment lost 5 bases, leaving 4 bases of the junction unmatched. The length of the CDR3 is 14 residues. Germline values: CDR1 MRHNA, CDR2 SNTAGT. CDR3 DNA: TGTGCCAGCAGTCCCGACAGGGCCTCCTACGAGCAGTACTTC. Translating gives CASSPDRASYEQYF.

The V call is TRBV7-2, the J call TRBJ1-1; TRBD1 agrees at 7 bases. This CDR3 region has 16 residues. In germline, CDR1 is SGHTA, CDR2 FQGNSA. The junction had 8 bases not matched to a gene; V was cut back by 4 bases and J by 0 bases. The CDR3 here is CASSWGDRALNTEAFF. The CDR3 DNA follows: TGTGCCAGCAGCTGGGGAGACAGGGCGTTGAACACTGAAGCTTTCTTT.

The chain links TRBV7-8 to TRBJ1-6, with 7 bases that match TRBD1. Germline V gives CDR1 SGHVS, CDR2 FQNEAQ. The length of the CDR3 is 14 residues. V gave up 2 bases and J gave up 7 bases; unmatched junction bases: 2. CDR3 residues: CASSLSRGNSPLHF. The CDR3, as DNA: TGTGCCAGCAGCTTATCCAGGGGGAATTCACCCCTCCACTTT.

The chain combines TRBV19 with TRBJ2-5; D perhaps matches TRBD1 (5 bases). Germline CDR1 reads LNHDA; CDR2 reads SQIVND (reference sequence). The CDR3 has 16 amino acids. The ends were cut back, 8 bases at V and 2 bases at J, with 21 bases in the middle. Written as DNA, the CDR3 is TGTGCCAGTGGGGCCGGGCCCGGTACAGTACAAGAGACCCAGTACTTC. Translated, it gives CASGAGPGTVQETQYF. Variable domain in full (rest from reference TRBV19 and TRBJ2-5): DGGITQSPKYLFRKEGQNVTLSCEQNLNHDAMYWYRQDPGQGLRLIYYSQIVNDFQKGDIAEGYSVSREKKESFPLTVTSAQKNPTAFYLCASGAGPGTVQETQYFGPGTRLLVL.

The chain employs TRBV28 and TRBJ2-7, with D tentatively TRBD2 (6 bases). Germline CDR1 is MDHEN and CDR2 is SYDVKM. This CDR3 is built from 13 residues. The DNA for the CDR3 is TGTGGAACATCGGAGGGGACCAGGGACGAGCAGTACTTC. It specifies CGTSEGTRDEQYF.

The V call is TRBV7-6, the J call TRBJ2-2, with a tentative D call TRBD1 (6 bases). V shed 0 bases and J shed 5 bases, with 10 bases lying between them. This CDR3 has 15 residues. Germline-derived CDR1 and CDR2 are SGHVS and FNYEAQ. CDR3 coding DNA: TGTGCCAGCAGCTTAGCCTCGACAGGAACCGGGGAGCTGTTTTTT. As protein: CASSLASTGTGELFF.